The 8 T cell receptor beta chains below were found in one sample sequenced in a study of blood T cells in healthy people across ages (dated by TCRdb to 2015 to 2017). The method behind the library was 5' RACE. Sequenced on an Illumina HiSeq 2500. The second PCR ran for roughly 7 to 11 cycles and used a J-beta primer mix along with a sample-barcoded 5' primer. The raw public reads went through TCRdb reprocessing: fastp at Q25, MiXCR clone calling, in-frame beta chains kept. Each entry merges the rows of one CDR3 protein and shows their most common DNA and genes. This sample comprises roughly 1,800,000 distinct CDR3 sequences, around half of them detected only once. The top ten constitute over 2% of the sample. Sequenced material: blood. All receptors come from a woman in her 40s in good health.

Remarks on this clonotype: One end of the junction does not line up with germline, which may come from a read error. This chain connects TRBV5-1 to TRBJ2-5; no reliable D call. The CDR3 extends over 12 amino acids. The germline V gene has CDR1 SGHRS and CDR2 YFSETQ. CDR3 in amino acids: CASSLVQETQCF. The CDR3 nucleotides are TGCGCCAGCAGCTTGGTACAAGAGACCCAGTGCTTC.

The V gene is TRBV7-2, the J gene TRBJ1-5; 8 nucleotides match TRBD1. Trimming cost V 5 bases and J 3 bases; bases outside gene matches: 12. Germline-derived CDR1 and CDR2 are SGHTA and FQGNSA. The CDR3 sequence is 17 residues long. This CDR3 reads CASSPHGRGLVNQPQHF. DNA for the CDR3: TGTGCCAGCAGCCCCCATGGCAGGGGGCTAGTCAATCAGCCCCAGCATTTT.

This clonotype showed up just a few times. V usage is TRBV12-3 or TRBV12-4 and J usage is TRBJ2-1, with D possibly called TRBD1 or TRBD2 (6 bases each). V was pared by 10 bases and J by 8 bases, with 21 bases between. The CDR3 loop spans 14 amino acids. CDR3 loop: CATQRVGGLDEQFF. CDR3 bases: TGTGCCACACAAAGGGTGGGGGGCCTGGATGAGCAGTTCTTC.

This clonotype occurred a few times. This chain joins TRBV9 and TRBJ2-5; 7 bases match TRBD1. Germline V lookup: CDR1 SGDLS, CDR2 YYNGEE. The trim removed 4 bases at V and 2 bases at J, leaving 14 bases unmatched. This CDR3 contains 17 residues. CDR3 nucleotide sequence: TGTGCCAGCAGCACACCCTTAACAGGGGCGAATCAAGAGACCCAGTACTTC. This encodes CASSTPLTGANQETQYF.

This clonotype was detected a few times. The chain recombines TRBV27 with TRBJ2-1; perhaps TRBD1 as D (5 bases). Deletions cut 0 bases from V and 10 bases from J, with 7 bases between. CDR1 MNHEY and CDR2 SMNVEV come from the germline V gene (reference sequence). CDR3 length: 12 amino acids. DNA for the CDR3: TGTGCCAGCAGTTTATCAGGGGCCGAGCAGTTCTTC. This gives the protein CASSLSGAEQFF.

This clonotype was counted between two and nine times. The V gene is TRBV5-1, the J gene TRBJ2-5; a possible D gene is TRBD2 (6 bases). This CDR3 contains 15 residues. V shed 4 bases and J shed 1 base, with 14 bases lying between them. Per the germline V gene, CDR1 is SGHRS and CDR2 is YFSETQ. The CDR3 DNA follows: TGCGCCAGCAGCCGGGGGACCATAATCCAAGAGACCCAGTACTTC. It codes for CASSRGTIIQETQYF. The whole variable domain, remainder taken from reference TRBV5-1 and TRBJ2-5, is KAGVTQTPRYLIKTRGQQVTLSCSPISGHRSVSWYQQTPGQGLQFLFEYFSETQRNKGNFPGRFSGRQFSNSRSEMNVSTLELGDSALYLCASSRGTIIQETQYFGPGTRLLVL.

The rearrangement uses TRBV20-1 and TRBJ2-1; D unresolved. V was pared by 2 bases and J by 13 bases, with 15 bases between. The CDR3 is 12 amino acids. Germline V lookup: CDR1 DFQATT, CDR2 SNEGSKA (reference sequence). Written as DNA, the CDR3 is TGCAGTGCTAGAAATCTTGCCGAGACCCAGTTCTTC. Translated, it gives CSARNLAETQFF.

V and J are TRBV28 and TRBJ2-7; 8 bases align to TRBD2. Judging by the DNA end, TRBJ2-5 fits better; the J call may be wrong. Per the germline V gene, CDR1 is MDHEN and CDR2 is SYDVKM. The CDR3 has 13 amino acids. The CDR3 reads CATTGLVVETQYF. The CDR3 DNA sequence: TGTGCCACCACGGGACTAGTTGTGGAGACCCAGTACTTC.